A single sample is the source of the 5 T cell receptor beta chains below, sequenced in a study of Tregs in tolerant kidney transplant recipients. Sequencing was performed with immunoSEQ multiplex PCR; in TCRdb, only in-frame clones are kept and a portion is missing. The sample consists of tens of thousands of clones, roughly nine tenths of them appearing once. Sequenced sample: Tregs from blood. The receptors here all came from a human donor in good health.

The chain uses TRBV6-5 and TRBJ2-1; 11 bases fit TRBD2. The CDR3 spans 16 residues. Germline assignment: CDR1 MNHEY and CDR2 SVGAGI. V dropped 4 bases and J dropped 7; count of bases not matched to a gene: 9. The CDR3 DNA is TGTGCCAGCAGTTCTCTTAGCGGGGGGGGCACAAATGAGCAGTTCTTC. As protein: CASSSLSGGGTNEQFF.

V and J are TRBV29-1 and TRBJ2-3; D is ambiguous. The CDR3 has 12 amino acids. Trimming took off 5 bases at V and 4 bases at J, with 10 bases between the two ends. The germline gives CDR1 SQVTM, CDR2 ANQGSEA. This chain's CDR3 is CSVLSRADTQYF. CDR3 bases: TGCAGCGTTTTGTCCCGGGCAGATACGCAGTATTTT.

CDR3 DNA: TGTGCCACCATGAACAGGGGGATGAACACTGAAGCTTTCTTT. Its protein product is CATMNRGMNTEAFF. The chain links TRBV6-5 to TRBJ1-1, with 8 positions matching TRBD1. In germline, CDR1 is MNHEY, CDR2 SVGAGI. CDR3 length: 14 amino acids. J gave up 0 bases and V 10 bases, and 7 bases lay outside the gene matches.

V gene TRBV10-2 combines with J gene TRBJ2-3, with 10 nucleotides matching TRBD1. CDR3 length: 13 residues. V lost 8 bases to trimming and J lost 5 bases; unmatched junction nucleotides: 4. Germline lookup yields CDR1 WSHSY and CDR2 SAAADI. CDR3 in DNA: TGCGCCAGCCGACAGGGGGCGGGAGATACGCAGTATTTT. Protein sequence: CASRQGAGDTQYF.

The rearrangement links TRBV5-1 to TRBJ1-2; unclear D gene. The CDR3 spans 12 residues. V lost 6 bases, J lost 8 bases, and 14 bases lay in between. Germline V gene data show CDR1 as SGHRS and CDR2 as YFSETQ. The CDR3 region has the DNA TGCGCCAGCACCTCTTGGGCGGGCGGCTACACCTTC. Translated, it gives CASTSWAGGYTF. The entire variable domain, with the rest obtained from reference TRBV5-1 and TRBJ1-2, is as follows: KAGVTQTPRYLIKTRGQQVTLSCSPISGHRSVSWYQQTPGQGLQFLFEYFSETQRNKGNFPGRFSGRQFSNSRSEMNVSTLELGDSALYLCASTSWAGGYTFGSGTRLTVV.